The clone carrying this T cell receptor (beta chain) was seen once. Its antigen is not identified. One end of the junction fails to match germline, which may point to a read error. The sample originates from a study of cytomegalovirus exposure and HLA in healthy donors. The V gene's germline CDR1 is SSHAT and CDR2 FNYEAQ (reference sequence). The CDR3 spans 15 residues. 60 Vbeta and 13 Jbeta primers were used in PCR. Some clones are missing from TCRdb's copy, which holds only in-frame ones; the method was immunoSEQ multiplex PCR. The table lists 200,000 to 300,000 clones, 84% of them singletons, with about 2% in the top ten. Findings and limits, study-wide: The study labeled 180 or so TCR beta chains cytomegalovirus-associated.

This receptor was obtained from a woman aged 40 to 50 in good health and CMV-seropositive. The V and J genes are TRBV7-7 and TRBJ2-1, with 11 nucleotides matching TRBD2. Input material: PBMCs. CDR3 loop: CASSQLAGVMYEQFF. The CDR3 DNA follows: TGTGCTAGCAGCCAACTAGCGGGAGTAATGTATGAGCAGTTCTTC.